The 12 T cell receptor beta chains below all came from one sample that was sequenced in a study of blood T cell repertoires in COVID-19. The repertoire was sequenced with immunoSEQ multiplex PCR; TCRdb's copy has only in-frame clones and lacks some. The sample consists of roughly 84,000 clones, roughly 75% of them appearing once. Sequences were obtained from peripheral blood. These receptors all come from a woman aged 45-59 years with acute or convalescent COVID-19.

This clone has just a few counts. V gene TRBV19 combines with J gene TRBJ1-2; TRBD1 matches at 8 bases. With 5 bases clipped from V and 6 bases from J, the junction kept 14 bases outside the gene matches. The germline V gene has CDR1 LNHDA and CDR2 SQIVND (reference sequence). The CDR3 loop spans 16 amino acids. Here the CDR3 reads CASSRAGGARMDGYTF. CDR3 in DNA: TGTGCCAGTAGTCGGGCAGGGGGCGCACGAATGGATGGCTACACCTTC.

This clone has more than one count but fewer than ten. The gene calls are TRBV5-8 and TRBJ1-3; D not resolved. CDR1 is SGHTS, CDR2 YDEGEE, per germline. With 0 bases removed from V and 0 bases from J, the gap between germline ends came to 7 bases. The CDR3 is made up of 15 amino acids. CDR3 amino acids: CASSLGRLSGNTIYF. The CDR3 DNA sequence: TGTGCCAGCAGCTTGGGGAGACTCTCTGGAAACACCATATATTTT.

This chain joins TRBV6-5 and TRBJ2-3; 7 bases map to TRBD1. The CDR3 length is 15 residues. CDR1 is MNHEY and CDR2 is SVGAGI in the germline V gene. V gave up 5 bases and J gave up 4 bases; unmatched junction bases: 9. CDR3 loop: CASSRRTGVADTQYF. CDR3 DNA sequence: TGTGCCAGCAGTCGTCGGACAGGAGTGGCAGATACGCAGTATTTT.

This clone was seen a handful of times. The chain couples TRBV7-9 to TRBJ2-5; TRBD2 aligns across 8 bases. V shed 5 bases and J 5 bases; nucleotides not matched to a gene: 7. The CDR3 contains 14 residues. Germline CDR1 is SEHNR and CDR2 is FQNEAQ (reference sequence). The CDR3 region is CASSTGGAWETQYF. CDR3 DNA sequence: TGTGCCAGCAGCACCGGGGGGGCGTGGGAGACCCAGTACTTC.

The rearrangement links TRBV12-3 or TRBV12-4 to TRBJ1-2; 7 positions agree with TRBD1. The CDR3 spans 12 residues. Unmatched junction bases numbered 2, after V lost 8 bases and J lost 2 bases. CDR3: CASATGNYGYTF. In DNA form, the CDR3 reads TGTGCCAGCGCGACAGGGAACTATGGCTACACCTTC.

The J gene is TRBJ1-2, the V gene TRBV9; TRBD1 agrees at 9 bases. The CDR3 runs 16 residues. J gave up 4 bases and V 3 bases, and 10 bases lay outside the gene matches. Germline loops: CDR1 SGDLS, CDR2 YYNGEE. The CDR3 coding sequence is TGTGCCAGCAGCGGAGCCGGGACAGGGAATCCCTATGGCTACACCTTC. Translation gives CASSGAGTGNPYGYTF.

The rearrangement joins TRBV3-1 (or the pseudogene TRBV3-2) to TRBJ1-1; D possibly corresponds to TRBD1 (6 bases). V lost 3 bases to trimming and J lost 5 bases, with 16 bases between them. This CDR3 is built from 15 residues. The V gene's germline CDR1 is LGHDT and CDR2 YNNKEL (reference sequence). The CDR3 DNA follows: TGTGCCAGCAGCCACTCGGGGGGCGCGGGAACTGAAGCTTTCTTT. This codes for CASSHSGGAGTEAFF.

This rearrangement joins TRBV7-2 to TRBJ1-6; D may be TRBD1 (5 bases). Looked up from germline, CDR1 is SGHTA and CDR2 is FQGNSA. This CDR3 region has 13 residues. Trimming stripped 5 bases from V and 7 bases from J, with 9 bases between. CDR3 coding DNA: TGTGCCAGCAGCCACCCAGGGAATTCACCCCTCCACTTT. Its translation is CASSHPGNSPLHF.

This chain uses TRBV7-2 with TRBJ2-3; weak D call: TRBD2 (6 bases). Germline V CDR1 and CDR2: SGHTA, FQGNSA. The V end was cut by 5 bases, the J end by 5 bases, with 11 bases between. The CDR3 covers 13 residues. CDR3 coding DNA: TGTGCCAGCAGCGCCGTCGGGGGAGATACGCAGTATTTT. Protein product: CASSAVGGDTQYF.

This clone was observed a few times. The J gene is TRBJ1-1, the V gene TRBV5-6; D unresolved. Germline V gives CDR1 SGHDT, CDR2 YYEEEE. This CDR3 is built from 11 residues. Deletions cut 4 bases from V and 3 bases from J, with 4 bases between. CDR3 sequence reads: CASSGHTEAFF. The CDR3 region has the DNA TGTGCCAGCAGCGGGCACACTGAAGCTTTCTTT. Combining the CDR3 with reference TRBV5-6 and TRBJ1-1 gives the whole variable domain DAGVTQSPTHLIKTRGQQVTLRCSPKSGHDTVSWYQQALGQGPQFIFQYYEEEERQRGNFPDRFSGHQFPNYSSELNVNALLLGDSALYLCASSGHTEAFFGQGTRLTVV.

This clone was detected a few times. V usage is TRBV29-1 and J usage is TRBJ2-7; TRBD1 agrees at 9 bases. CDR3 length equals 11 residues. J lost 6 bases, V lost 6 bases, and 3 bases had no gene match. Germline V gene data show CDR1 as SQVTM and CDR2 as ANQGSEA. The CDR3 loop is CSVGQGGEQYF. The CDR3 DNA sequence: TGCAGCGTGGGACAGGGTGGCGAGCAGTACTTC.

The rearrangement links TRBV7-9 to TRBJ2-7; D is unclear. The CDR3 covers 15 residues. From germline, CDR1 is SEHNR and CDR2 FQNEAQ (reference sequence). Trimming took 0 bases from V and 0 from J, leaving 9 bases between them. CDR3 in amino acids: CASSLAALNSYEQYF. The CDR3 nucleotides are TGTGCCAGCAGCTTAGCGGCATTAAACTCCTACGAGCAGTACTTC.